This note documents a single T cell receptor (beta chain) sequence. Its target is not known. This record comes from a study of shared clonotypes between healthy human individuals. Whole-study results and caveats: Even with large depth, rarefaction showed that sorted-subset sequencing was incomplete. Several donors held approximately 4.6% of naive CD4 clonotypes in common.

Genomic DNA of each subset was evenly split across several immunoSEQ plates. Assay: immunoSEQ multiplex PCR; the TCRdb copy retains only in-frame clones and omits some. The table has 2 million to 2.5 million clones, 85% to 95% seen once. The authors divided CD4+ cells into CD45RA+ naive and CD45RA-negative memory subsets. The CDR3 totals 15 residues. Germline CDR1 reads SGHRS; CDR2 reads YFSETQ. The V and J ends lost 2 bases and 4 bases, in that order; junction bases with no gene match: 5. The specimen sequenced was naive CD4+ T cells from PBMCs. Subset noted: CD45RA+ positively selected. This clonotype was sampled from a man between 18 and 29 years old in good health. Some clones in this sample may be carry-over from other donors' samples. The V gene is TRBV5-1, the J gene TRBJ2-7; 11 bases match TRBD2. The CDR3 region is CASSFRLAGMYEQYF. The CDR3 DNA follows: TGCGCCAGCAGCTTCCGACTAGCGGGAATGTACGAGCAGTACTTC.